This T cell receptor (beta chain) was recorded in a study of T cell repertoires in cytomegalovirus infection. Study-level background: Carrying CMV and the relevant HLA type showed in public TCR beta signatures.

Details on this clonotype: Antigen unknown. This could be a read error, since a much larger clone is one nucleotide away.

TCRdb passed the reads through MiXCR, listing each CDR3 protein once. The sample includes 160,000 or so distinct CDR3 sequences, roughly a quarter seen only once; the top ten take about a tenth. Findings and limits, study-wide: Based on cumulative public TCR beta family frequency, carriers of CMV plus the relevant HLA were identified. In two of eight donors, the top clonotype was HLA-C-restricted CMV-specific.

The receptor was isolated from a human donor in good health (CMV status not recorded). Some clones in this sample may be carry-over from other donors' samples. Sequenced: PBMCs.

The CDR3 DNA reads TGTGCCAGCAGCTTGGGGGACACCTTCTACGAGCAGTACTTC. It specifies CASSLGDTFYEQYF. V is TRBV7-8 and J is TRBJ2-7, with D possibly being TRBD1 (6 bases). V was trimmed by 3 bases and J by 3 bases, leaving 12 bases between them. Germline V gene lookup returns CDR1 SGHVS and CDR2 FQNEAQ. The CDR3 length is 14 residues.